These 23 T cell receptor beta chains were sequenced from one sample in a study of identical twins. TCRdb used MiXCR to reprocess the 5' RACE reads, holding one entry per CDR3 protein. The table records approximately 600,000 distinct CDR3 sequences, 9.5% to 10% of them present only once. These sequences were also reported in another study, on yellow fever vaccine responses in identical twins.

Sequenced: PBMCs. These receptors all come from a woman aged 18 to 35 in good health.

This clonotype was detected only a few times. The chain links TRBV6-5 to TRBJ2-5, with D possibly called TRBD1 or TRBD2 (5 bases each). Trimming removed 7 bases at V and 5 bases at J, with 23 bases between. This CDR3 is 16 amino acids long. CDR1 MNHEY and CDR2 SVGAGI come from the germline V gene. The DNA of the CDR3 is TGTGCCAGCACGTTCTGGGGACCAAGCGTGACGGAGACCCAGTACTTC. This sequence encodes CASTFWGPSVTETQYF.

In its sample, this clonotype was seen a few times. The chain carries TRBV29-1 and TRBJ2-5; D not resolved. The length of the CDR3 is 11 residues. Germline V gives CDR1 SQVTM, CDR2 ANQGSEA. V was pared by 5 bases and J by 5 bases, with 9 bases between. This CDR3 is CSVHFLETQYF. The CDR3 bases are TGCAGCGTTCACTTTTTGGAGACCCAGTACTTC.

The J gene is TRBJ2-7, the V gene TRBV29-1; D is possibly TRBD2 (5 bases). Germline V lookup: CDR1 SQVTM, CDR2 ANQGSEA. Trimming removed 6 bases from V and 0 bases from J, with 15 bases in between. The CDR3 extends over 14 amino acids. The CDR3 sequence: CSVLRADTSYEQYF. The DNA for the CDR3 is TGCAGCGTCCTCAGAGCGGATACCTCCTACGAGCAGTACTTC.

This clonotype showed up just a few times. The gene calls are TRBV7-3 and TRBJ2-2; D unclear. The CDR3 spans 15 residues. V gave up 5 bases and J gave up 0 bases, with 10 bases separating them. From germline, CDR1 is SGHTA and CDR2 FQGTGA. The CDR3: CASSPRDTNTGELFF. In DNA form, the CDR3 reads TGTGCCAGCAGCCCGAGAGATACGAACACCGGGGAGCTGTTTTTT.

On this clonotype: Germline and junction disagree at one end, which may indicate a read error. The chain joins TRBV20-1 to TRBJ2-7; 12 positions match TRBD2. Per the germline V gene, CDR1 is DFQATT and CDR2 is SNEGSKA (reference sequence). The CDR3 length is 17 residues. CDR3 in amino acids: CCAREPTLAGGSYEQYF. Here the CDR3 DNA reads TGCTGTGCTAGAGAACCCACACTAGCGGGAGGATCCTACGAGCAGTACTTC.

The V and J genes are TRBV6-2 or TRBV6-3 and TRBJ2-5, with 8 positions matching TRBD1. The CDR3 extends over 16 amino acids. Trimming cost V 4 bases and J 3 bases; bases outside gene matches: 10. Germline values: CDR1 MNHEY, CDR2 SVGEGT. The CDR3 coding sequence is TGTGCCAGCAGTTTGAGCAGGACAGGGATCGAAGAGACCCAGTACTTC. Encoded protein: CASSLSRTGIEETQYF.

The chain couples TRBV28 to TRBJ2-7, with 8 bases that match TRBD2. With V trimmed by 4 bases and J by 1 base, 3 bases remained unmatched. The CDR3 contains 14 residues. Germline V gene lookup returns CDR1 MDHEN and CDR2 SYDVKM. CDR3 protein: CASSSRLASYEQYF. DNA of the CDR3: TGTGCCAGCAGTTCCCGACTAGCGTCCTACGAGCAGTACTTC. The entire variable domain, with the rest obtained from reference TRBV28 and TRBJ2-7, is as follows: DVKVTQSSRYLVKRTGEKVFLECVQDMDHENMFWYRQDPGLGLRLIYFSYDVKMKEKGDIPEGYSVSREKKERFSLILESASTNQTSMYLCASSSRLASYEQYFGPGTRLTVT.

This clonotype was seen at least ten times. The V call is TRBV9, the J call TRBJ2-6; TRBD2 agrees at 7 bases. With 4 bases clipped from V and 3 bases from J, the junction kept 4 bases outside the gene matches. CDR3 length: 15 amino acids. Germline-derived CDR1 and CDR2 are SGDLS and YYNGEE. This chain's CDR3 is CASSRGVLGANVLTF. The CDR3 bases are TGTGCCAGCAGCCGGGGGGTACTTGGGGCCAACGTCCTGACTTTC.

This clonotype was seen only a few times. This sequence joins TRBV29-1 and TRBJ2-2; D ambiguous. V lost 0 bases to trimming and J lost 4 bases, with 6 bases between them. The CDR3 runs 13 residues. CDR1 SQVTM and CDR2 ANQGSEA come from the germline V gene. In DNA form, the CDR3 reads TGCAGCGTTGAAGAGGGTGGCACCGGGGAGCTGTTTTTT. Amino acid sequence: CSVEEGGTGELFF.

The sample holds many counts of this clonotype. The chain joins TRBV6-1 to TRBJ2-2; 10 nucleotides line up with TRBD1. With V trimmed by 6 bases and J by 5 bases, 6 bases remained unmatched. The germline V gene encodes CDR1 MNHNS and CDR2 SASEGT. The CDR3 length is 15 residues. CDR3 amino acids: CASRGDRGQTGELFF. The CDR3 DNA sequence: TGTGCCAGCAGGGGGGACAGGGGACAAACCGGGGAGCTGTTTTTT.

This clonotype was picked up a small number of times. The rearrangement joins TRBV6-1 to TRBJ1-1; no definite D call. The CDR3 runs 13 residues. Trimming removed 2 bases from V and 3 bases from J, with 7 bases in between. From germline, CDR1 is MNHNS and CDR2 SASEGT. Written as DNA, the CDR3 is TGTGCCAGCAGTGAAACCGGGCACACTGAAGCTTTCTTT. Translating gives CASSETGHTEAFF.

This clonotype has a handful of counts. The genes are TRBV5-1 and TRBJ2-7; a weak D match, TRBD2 (5 bases). This CDR3 comprises 15 residues. CDR1 and CDR2 from the germline V gene are SGHRS and YFSETQ. The ends were cut back, 4 bases at V and 3 bases at J, with 17 bases in the middle. The CDR3 region has the DNA TGCGCCAGCAGCCCAAACGGGATAGGTAACTACGAGCAGTACTTC. Protein product: CASSPNGIGNYEQYF.

The rearrangement uses TRBV15 and TRBJ2-1; 7 bases map to TRBD2. V shed 0 bases, J shed 8 bases, and the junction held 7 bases outside the gene matches. Germline CDR1 LNHNV, CDR2 YYDKDF (reference sequence). The CDR3 sequence is 15 residues long. The CDR3 sequence is CATSRDRTRVYEQFF. DNA for the CDR3: TGTGCCACCAGCAGAGATAGGACTAGGGTGTATGAGCAGTTCTTC.

J is TRBJ2-1 and V is TRBV4-2; 8 bases agree with TRBD2. The CDR3 is 16 amino acids. The V and J ends lost 4 bases and 4 bases, in that order; junction bases with no gene match: 9. Germline CDR1 and CDR2: LGHNA and YNFKEQ. DNA for the CDR3: TGTGCCAGCAGCCGTAGGCGGGAGGTCAAATACAATGAGCAGTTCTTC. This sequence encodes CASSRRREVKYNEQFF.

This chain links TRBV27 with TRBJ2-7; D perhaps matches TRBD2 (6 bases). From germline, CDR1 is MNHEY and CDR2 SMNVEV (reference sequence). Trimming stripped 10 bases from V and 0 bases from J, with 16 bases between. The CDR3 sequence is 14 residues long. DNA of the CDR3: TGTGCCACCCAGGGAGGATATAACTCCTACGAGCAGTACTTC. Translated, it gives CATQGGYNSYEQYF.

This clonotype has only a few counts. V and J are TRBV20-1 and TRBJ2-2, with D perhaps assigned TRBD1 or TRBD2 (6 bases each). V was shortened by 6 bases and J by 6 bases, with 14 bases between the two germline ends. The germline V gene has CDR1 DFQATT and CDR2 SNEGSKA (reference sequence). CDR3 length equals 13 residues. The CDR3 DNA reads TGCAGTGCAACCGACCGGGGGCCCGGGGAGCTGTTTTTT. Protein product: CSATDRGPGELFF.

On this clonotype itself: A much larger clone lies one base from this, so it may be a read error. V gene TRBV6-2 or TRBV6-3 combines with J gene TRBJ2-7; 8 bases are shared with TRBD1. CDR3 length: 14 residues. Looked up from germline, CDR1 is MNHEY and CDR2 is SVGEGT. The CDR3 DNA sequence: TGTGCCAGCAGGCCAGGGACAGGCTTTTACGGGCAGTACTTC. Translation gives CASRPGTGFYGQYF.

The chain employs TRBV7-3 and TRBJ2-7; D perhaps matches TRBD1 (5 bases). Trimming stripped 2 bases from V and 5 bases from J, with 13 bases between. This CDR3 is built from 14 residues. Germline CDR1 is SGHTA and CDR2 is FQGTGA. The CDR3 loop reads CASSLAGNRNEQYF. The CDR3 DNA is TGTGCCAGCAGCTTAGCCGGAAACAGGAACGAGCAGTACTTC.

V usage is TRBV6-2 or TRBV6-3 and J usage is TRBJ2-7; 10 nucleotides match TRBD2. CDR1 and CDR2 from the germline V gene are MNHEY and SVGEGT. This CDR3 region has 14 residues. J was trimmed by 2 bases and V by 8 bases; bases with no gene match: 6. In DNA, the CDR3 is TGTGCCAGCTGTTGGACTAGCGGAACCTACGAGCAGTACTTC. Encoded protein: CASCWTSGTYEQYF.

This clonotype occurred a few times. The chain combines TRBV27 with TRBJ2-7, with a weak D call TRBD1 (5 bases). The CDR3 is made up of 16 amino acids. V was cut by 2 bases and J by 0 bases, with 14 bases left in between. Germline V CDR1 and CDR2: MNHEY, SMNVEV (reference sequence). DNA of the CDR3: TGTGCCAGCAGTTTAACAGGCTCCCCAGGCTCCTACGAGCAGTACTTC. It translates to CASSLTGSPGSYEQYF.

V is TRBV3-1 and J is TRBJ2-3; D remains ambiguous. The germline V gene has CDR1 LGHDT and CDR2 YNNKEL (reference sequence). The CDR3 totals 16 residues. Between the trimmed V and J ends, which lost 4 bases and 5 bases, there was a span of 19 bases. CDR3 in amino acids: CASSRLGSKGKDTQYF. DNA for the CDR3: TGTGCCAGCAGCCGTCTAGGGTCTAAGGGTAAAGATACGCAGTATTTT.

The rearrangement joins TRBV12-3 or TRBV12-4 to TRBJ2-7; D is perhaps TRBD2 (5 bases). V was shortened by 3 bases and J by 4 bases, with 13 bases between the two germline ends. This CDR3 has 14 residues. CDR3 in DNA: TGTGCCAGCAGTTTCCTCGAGGGATTTTACGAGCAGTACTTC. The encoded protein is CASSFLEGFYEQYF.

This clonotype was picked up a small number of times. V and J are TRBV11-2 and TRBJ2-7; a possible D gene is TRBD1 (5 bases). The germline V and J ends were trimmed by 4 bases and 7 bases, with 17 bases remaining between them. Germline CDR1 is SGHAT and CDR2 is FQNNGV. CDR3 size: 14 residues. CDR3 loop: CASSSPFRVWEQYF. The DNA of the CDR3 is TGTGCCAGCAGCTCACCCTTCAGGGTTTGGGAGCAGTACTTC.